These 28 T cell receptor beta chains were all obtained from the same sample, sequenced in a study of cytomegalovirus exposure and HLA in healthy donors. With 60 Vbeta and 13 Jbeta primers, the PCR was carried out. The table came from immunoSEQ multiplex PCR; TCRdb's copy has only in-frame clones and leaves some out. The repertoire includes fewer than 120,000 clones, around 85% of them detected once, and 6.2% sits in the top ten. Sequenced input: PBMCs. Receptors originate from a man aged 25-45 years in good health and CMV-seropositive.

This chain joins TRBV19 and TRBJ2-1, with 9 bases identical to TRBD1. The length of the CDR3 is 14 residues. V was clipped by 9 bases and J by 4 bases; unmatched bases: 7. Looked up from germline, CDR1 is LNHDA and CDR2 is SQIVND (reference sequence). The CDR3: CASRSTGGYNEQFF. CDR3 in DNA: TGTGCCAGCCGCTCGACAGGGGGGTACAATGAGCAGTTCTTC.

This rearrangement joins TRBV12-5 to TRBJ2-1; 8 bases line up with TRBD1. The V and J ends lost 2 bases and 12 bases, in that order; junction bases with no gene match: 6. CDR1 and CDR2 from the germline V gene are LGHNT and FRNRAP. The CDR3 covers 13 residues. CDR3 loop: CASGLSDRDGQFF. The DNA of the CDR3 is TGTGCTAGTGGTTTGTCGGACAGGGATGGGCAGTTCTTC.

This clone came up once. The chain links TRBV9 to TRBJ2-5; 8 bases are a match to TRBD2. Looked up from germline, CDR1 is SGDLS and CDR2 is YYNGEE. V shed 0 bases, J shed 2 bases, and the junction held 6 bases outside the gene matches. This CDR3 comprises 16 residues. The CDR3 region is CASSVALVAGQETQYF. In nucleotides, the CDR3 is TGTGCCAGCAGCGTAGCCCTAGTAGCGGGACAAGAGACCCAGTACTTC.

The V call is TRBV7-2, the J call TRBJ1-1; 7 bases are shared with TRBD1. The V gene end was trimmed by 1 base and the J gene end by 3 bases; junction bases not matched to a gene: 5. This CDR3 spans 15 amino acids. Germline V gene data show CDR1 as SGHTA and CDR2 as FQGNSA. CDR3 sequence: CASSLGQGMDTEAFF. CDR3 DNA: TGTGCCAGCAGCTTAGGACAGGGAATGGACACTGAAGCTTTCTTT.

This clone is a singleton in its sample. The chain couples TRBV19 to TRBJ2-7; TRBD2 agrees at 7 bases. The V and J ends lost 3 bases and 4 bases, in that order; junction bases with no gene match: 3. From germline, CDR1 is LNHDA and CDR2 SQIVND (reference sequence). This CDR3 is 13 amino acids long. The CDR3 nucleotides read TGTGCCAGTAGTATGGGGGGGATGTACGAGCAGTACTTC. As protein: CASSMGGMYEQYF. Variable domain in full (rest from reference TRBV19 and TRBJ2-7): DGGITQSPKYLFRKEGQNVTLSCEQNLNHDAMYWYRQDPGQGLRLIYYSQIVNDFQKGDIAEGYSVSREKKESFPLTVTSAQKNPTAFYLCASSMGGMYEQYFGPGTRLTVT.

This chain links TRBV11-1 with TRBJ2-3; 8 nucleotides line up with TRBD2. With V trimmed by 4 bases and J by 5 bases, 11 bases remained unmatched. The CDR3 has 16 residues. The germline V gene encodes CDR1 SGHAT and CDR2 FQDESV (reference sequence). CDR3 sequence (DNA): TGTGCCAGCAGCTCCGGTCGGGGGGGCCATGGAGATACGCAGTATTTT. It is translated as CASSSGRGGHGDTQYF.

The rearrangement uses TRBV11-2 and TRBJ2-7; possible D gene TRBD2, 5 bases. Per germline, CDR1 SGHAT and CDR2 FQNNGV. The CDR3 is made up of 14 amino acids. The V gene lost 1 base and the J gene lost 2 bases, with 9 bases spanning the gap. The CDR3 nucleotides are TGTGCCAGCAGCTTAGGGCCAGCGGCCTACGAGCAGTACTTC. Protein sequence: CASSLGPAAYEQYF.

This chain links TRBV2 with TRBJ2-2, with a possible D match to TRBD1 (5 bases). CDR3 size: 14 residues. Trimming took 4 bases from V and 3 from J, leaving 9 bases between them. Per germline, CDR1 SNHLY and CDR2 FYNNEI. As DNA, the CDR3 is TGTGCCAGCAGTGCGGACATGTACACCGGGGAGCTGTTTTTT. Protein product: CASSADMYTGELFF.

This clone was found once. The J gene is TRBJ1-5, the V gene TRBV5-1; TRBD1 might be the D (6 bases). This CDR3 spans 15 amino acids. V lost 0 bases to trimming and J lost 0 bases, with 7 bases between them. The germline V gene encodes CDR1 SGHRS and CDR2 YFSETQ. In DNA, the CDR3 is TGCGCCAGCAGCTTGGAGGGGGATAGCAATCAGCCCCAGCATTTT. It yields the protein CASSLEGDSNQPQHF.

The rearrangement joins TRBV5-6 to TRBJ2-3; 9 bases are a match to TRBD1. Germline CDR1 reads SGHDT; CDR2 reads YYEEEE. V shed 4 bases, J shed 3 bases, and the junction held 6 bases outside the gene matches. This CDR3 spans 15 amino acids. Written as DNA, the CDR3 is TGTGCCAGCAGCCCCCGGGACAGGGTTACAGATACGCAGTATTTT. It codes for CASSPRDRVTDTQYF.

The J gene is TRBJ2-4, the V gene TRBV6-1, with TRBD1 identical over 9 bases. The CDR3 contains 14 residues. CDR1 is MNHNS, CDR2 SASEGT, per germline. V trimming: 4 bases; J trimming: 6 bases; junction bases outside the gene matches: 4. CDR3 nucleotides: TGTGCCAGCAGTGCCGGGACAGGGATAAACATTCAGTACTTC. This codes for CASSAGTGINIQYF.

V gene TRBV7-3 combines with J gene TRBJ2-7; 10 positions match TRBD2. Per the germline V gene, CDR1 is SGHTA and CDR2 is FQGTGA. V lost 11 bases to trimming and J lost 4 bases; unmatched junction nucleotides: 8. The CDR3 runs 13 residues. The CDR3 bases are TGTGCCTCCCAAACTAGCGGGGTATACGAGCAGTACTTC. Its translation: CASQTSGVYEQYF.

This chain uses TRBV2 with TRBJ1-4; TRBD1 might be the D (5 bases). This CDR3 is 15 amino acids long. V was trimmed by 4 bases and J by 7 bases, leaving 16 bases between them. Germline-derived CDR1 and CDR2 are SNHLY and FYNNEI. The CDR3 here is CASSGPTGASEKLFF. The CDR3 DNA is TGTGCCAGCAGTGGGCCGACTGGGGCTAGTGAAAAACTGTTTTTT.

This clone has just a few counts. The CDR3 coding sequence is TGCGCCAGCAGCCAAGAGGACGGCGGAGGTGGCTACACCTTC. Protein sequence: CASSQEDGGGGYTF. The chain is built from TRBV4-1 and TRBJ1-2; no definite D call. The V end was cut by 0 bases, the J end by 7 bases, with 12 bases between. The CDR3 totals 14 residues. Germline V gene sequence: CDR1 MGHRA, CDR2 YSYEKL.

V gene TRBV7-7 combines with J gene TRBJ2-1; perhaps TRBD2 as D (6 bases). The CDR3 runs 16 residues. Germline V CDR1 and CDR2: SSHAT, FNYEAQ (reference sequence). Trimming pared 1 base from V and 0 bases from J, leaving 10 bases between. For the CDR3, the DNA is TGTGCCAGCAGCTTAGTTTTTAGCGGCTCCTACAATGAGCAGTTCTTC. This gives the protein CASSLVFSGSYNEQFF.

The chain uses TRBV10-2 and TRBJ1-3, with D unresolved. This CDR3 comprises 13 residues. CDR1 is WSHSY, CDR2 SAAADI, per germline. Trimming removed 5 bases at V and 4 bases at J, with 9 bases between. CDR3 in DNA: TGCGCCAGCAGTAACACCGAAGGAAACACCATATATTTT. Protein product: CASSNTEGNTIYF.

This clone was observed once. This chain joins TRBV6-6 and TRBJ2-7; 10 bases match TRBD1. V shed 6 bases, J shed 0 bases, and the junction held 2 bases outside the gene matches. This CDR3 contains 14 residues. Germline assignment: CDR1 MNHNY and CDR2 SVGAGI (reference sequence). This CDR3 is CASRDRGNSYEQYF. The DNA of the CDR3 is TGTGCCAGCAGGGACAGGGGGAACTCCTACGAGCAGTACTTC.

This chain connects TRBV19 to TRBJ2-7; 11 positions agree with TRBD2. V gave up 1 base and J gave up 2 bases; unmatched junction bases: 7. Germline values: CDR1 LNHDA, CDR2 SQIVND (reference sequence). The CDR3 is 17 residues long. The CDR3 reads CASSIGRGTSGPYEQYF. CDR3 nucleotide sequence: TGTGCCAGTAGTATAGGTAGAGGGACTAGCGGACCCTACGAGCAGTACTTC.

The V call is TRBV11-3, the J call TRBJ2-3; D perhaps matches TRBD2 (5 bases). Between the trimmed V and J ends, which lost 8 bases and 8 bases, there was a span of 26 bases. Germline assignment: CDR1 SGHNT and CDR2 YENEEA. The CDR3 loop spans 16 amino acids. CDR3 loop: CASSLPLDSPTGTQYF. The CDR3 DNA reads as TGTGCCAGCTCTTTGCCCCTGGACTCACCAACGGGTACGCAGTATTTT.

This clone was picked up a small number of times. This chain joins TRBV7-9 and TRBJ1-1; 10 bases match TRBD1. Losses at the gene ends were 6 bases for V and 1 base for J; bases not matched to a gene: 5. The CDR3 has 15 residues. Looked up from germline, CDR1 is SEHNR and CDR2 is FQNEAQ (reference sequence). CDR3 loop: CASSTGTGENTEAFF. CDR3 coding DNA: TGTGCCAGCAGTACCGGGACAGGGGAGAACACTGAAGCTTTCTTT.

V gene TRBV18 combines with J gene TRBJ2-5; 7 bases are a match to TRBD2. From germline, CDR1 is KGHSH and CDR2 LQKENI. With V trimmed by 4 bases and J by 9 bases, 11 bases remained unmatched. This CDR3 contains 14 residues. CDR3 in amino acids: CASSRNRGDTAQYF. The CDR3 coding sequence is TGTGCCAGCTCACGCAACCGGGGGGATACGGCCCAGTACTTC.

The rearrangement joins TRBV30 to TRBJ2-5; no firm D call. Germline V lookup: CDR1 GTSNPN, CDR2 SVGIG (reference sequence). V was pared by 1 base and J by 5 bases, with 5 bases between. This CDR3 is built from 11 residues. The CDR3 spells CAWSDRETQYF. The CDR3 nucleotides are TGTGCCTGGAGTGATCGGGAGACCCAGTACTTC.

This chain joins TRBV7-2 and TRBJ1-1; no clear D gene. The CDR3 is 13 amino acids. Germline assignment: CDR1 SGHTA and CDR2 FQGNSA. V lost 4 bases and J 0 bases, leaving 6 bases between the germline ends. The CDR3 here is CASSSQMNTEAFF. The CDR3 DNA sequence: TGTGCCAGCAGCTCACAGATGAACACTGAAGCTTTCTTT.

The chain joins TRBV27 to TRBJ2-2; 7 nucleotides agree with TRBD1. The V gene's germline CDR1 is MNHEY and CDR2 SMNVEV (reference sequence). Trimming removed 3 bases from V and 6 bases from J; junction bases left unmatched: 4. This CDR3 spans 14 amino acids. The CDR3 DNA follows: TGTGCCAGCAGTTTGGCAGGGGGTTCCGGGGAGCTGTTTTTT. Residues: CASSLAGGSGELFF.

The V call is TRBV10-3, the J call TRBJ1-2; TRBD1 matches at 11 bases. The length of the CDR3 is 18 residues. The junction had 18 bases not matched to a gene; V was cut back by 8 bases and J by 4 bases. The germline V gene encodes CDR1 ENHRY and CDR2 SYGVKD. The CDR3 bases are TGTGCCATCGGACAGGGGGCCATCATCCTCACAAATTTCTATGGCTACACCTTC. It is translated as CAIGQGAIILTNFYGYTF.

This chain joins TRBV10-1 and TRBJ1-4; no clear D. V was trimmed by 8 bases and J by 0 bases, leaving 10 bases between them. Germline V lookup: CDR1 WNHNN, CDR2 SYGVQD (reference sequence). This CDR3 has 14 amino acids. The CDR3 region has the DNA TGCGCCAGCGATAGTCGCCCAACTAATGAAAAACTGTTTTTT. Protein: CASDSRPTNEKLFF.

This clone has a handful of counts. V and J are TRBV6-5 and TRBJ1-1; the match to TRBD1 covers 9 bases. CDR1 is MNHEY, CDR2 SVGAGI, per germline. J gave up 1 base and V 2 bases, and 2 bases lay outside the gene matches. This CDR3 region has 15 residues. This CDR3 reads CASSYDRGRNTEAFF. The CDR3 region has the DNA TGTGCCAGCAGTTACGACAGGGGGAGGAACACTGAAGCTTTCTTT.

CDR3 nucleotide sequence: TGTGCTAGTGGTCCGGGACAGGGGGCCCATCAGCCCCAGCATTTT. This translates into CASGPGQGAHQPQHF. The chain couples TRBV12-5 to TRBJ1-5; 12 bases line up with TRBD1. Germline V gene lookup returns CDR1 LGHNT and CDR2 FRNRAP. There are 15 residues in the CDR3. After removal of 5 bases from V and 5 bases from J, the junction contained 4 bases not matched to a gene.